The clone carrying this T cell receptor (beta chain) was seen more than once but under ten times. This sample was included in a study of blood T cell repertoires in COVID-19. Whole-study context: Sample material is recorded as cDNA or gDNA derived from T cells, B-cell-depleted T cells, or PBMCs.

From germline, CDR1 is SGHNT and CDR2 YENEEA. V was clipped by 1 base and J by 6 bases; unmatched bases: 3. The CDR3 sequence is 14 residues long. The protocol was immunoSEQ multiplex PCR, while the TCRdb copy is restricted to in-frame clones and leaves out a portion. The sample includes over 100,000 clones, about 89% of them seen just once. J is TRBJ2-3 and V is TRBV11-3, with 8 bases fitting TRBD2. Material: peripheral blood. The receptor comes from a woman between 65 and 79 years old with COVID-19, enrolled during active disease. This CDR3 is CASSLVSGADTQYF. The CDR3 bases are TGTGCCAGCAGCTTAGTTAGCGGGGCCGATACGCAGTATTTT.